One sample yielded the 23 T cell receptor beta chains listed below, sequenced in a study of siplizumab effects on memory and regulatory T cells. The assay was immunoSEQ multiplex PCR, and TCRdb's table has in-frame clones only and misses some. The sample shows 80,000 to 130,000 clones, 92% of them seen only once. Source material: Tregs sorted from blood. These receptors came from a human donor in good health.

A note on this clone: A read error may account for a junction end that differs from germline. V and J are TRBV7-7 and TRBJ1-5; 9 bases match TRBD1. Germline V gives CDR1 SSHAT, CDR2 FNYEAQ (reference sequence). The CDR3 totals 14 residues. The CDR3 loop is CASSFGQGILPQHF. Written as DNA, the CDR3 is TGTGCTAGCAGCTTTGGACAGGGGATCTTGCCCCAGCATTTT.

The rearrangement uses TRBV4-2 and TRBJ2-2, with D possibly being TRBD1 (5 bases). V was trimmed by 8 bases and J by 3 bases, leaving 10 bases between them. CDR1 LGHNA and CDR2 YNFKEQ come from the germline V gene. The length of the CDR3 is 13 residues. The CDR3 DNA reads TGTGCCAGCCGGCAGGGATACACCGGGGAGCTGTTTTTT. Translating gives CASRQGYTGELFF.

The V call is TRBV5-1, the J call TRBJ2-2, with 9 bases aligning to TRBD1. J gave up 5 bases and V 2 bases, and 1 base lay outside the gene matches. The CDR3 totals 14 residues. Per germline, CDR1 SGHRS and CDR2 YFSETQ. CDR3 in DNA: TGCGCCAGCAGCTTACAGGGGGCGACCGGGGAGCTGTTTTTT. Translating gives CASSLQGATGELFF. Combining the CDR3 with reference TRBV5-1 and TRBJ2-2 gives the whole variable domain KAGVTQTPRYLIKTRGQQVTLSCSPISGHRSVSWYQQTPGQGLQFLFEYFSETQRNKGNFPGRFSGRQFSNSRSEMNVSTLELGDSALYLCASSLQGATGELFFGEGSRLTVL.

The chain has TRBV6-4 and TRBJ1-2, with D possibly matching TRBD1 (6 bases). Deletions cut 5 bases from V and 6 bases from J, with 19 bases between. Germline V gene sequence: CDR1 MRHNA, CDR2 SNTAGT. The CDR3 covers 15 residues. Here the CDR3 DNA reads TGTGCCAGCAGTCTTATCCTCCCACAGGGAGATGGCTACACCTTC. This translates into CASSLILPQGDGYTF.

The rearrangement links TRBV29-1 to TRBJ2-3; 9 bases match TRBD1. CDR1 and CDR2 from the germline V gene are SQVTM and ANQGSEA. CDR3 size: 14 residues. V lost 3 bases and J lost 4; bases outside the gene matches: 5. The CDR3 nucleotides are TGCAGCGTTGACAAGGGACAGGGAGCAGATACGCAGTATTTT. Protein sequence: CSVDKGQGADTQYF.

This CDR3 is CASSLGIAGGYNEQFF. CDR3 sequence (DNA): TGTGCCAGCAGCTTAGGTATCGCGGGAGGGTACAATGAGCAGTTCTTC. This chain links TRBV11-2 with TRBJ2-1; 9 positions agree with TRBD2. The V and J ends lost 1 base and 4 bases, in that order; junction bases with no gene match: 5. This CDR3 contains 16 residues. Germline V CDR1 and CDR2: SGHAT, FQNNGV.

The chain couples TRBV7-2 to TRBJ2-3; D remains ambiguous. Deletions cut 2 bases from V and 4 bases from J, with 16 bases between. In germline, CDR1 is SGHTA, CDR2 FQGNSA. The length of the CDR3 is 16 residues. The CDR3 protein is CASSLTPVFFADTQYF. CDR3 sequence (DNA): TGTGCCAGCAGCTTAACACCAGTCTTTTTCGCAGATACGCAGTATTTT.

The chain links TRBV11-1 to TRBJ2-3; 9 bases match TRBD2. CDR3 length: 15 amino acids. Unmatched junction bases numbered 10, after V lost 6 bases and J lost 6 bases. CDR1 and CDR2 (germline): SGHAT, FQDESV (reference sequence). The CDR3 coding sequence is TGTGCCAGCAGGGATAGCGGGGGCCAACCCGATACGCAGTATTTT. It yields the protein CASRDSGGQPDTQYF.

The V call is TRBV14, the J call TRBJ2-7; tentatively, D is TRBD1 (5 bases). Germline-derived CDR1 and CDR2 are SGHDN and FVKESK. Between the trimmed V and J ends, which lost 1 base and 2 bases, there was a span of 12 bases. This CDR3 comprises 15 residues. The CDR3 loop is CASSQVAGYAYEQYF. The CDR3 DNA reads as TGTGCCAGCAGCCAAGTGGCAGGGTATGCCTACGAGCAGTACTTC.

The genes are TRBV6-5 and TRBJ2-2; TRBD1 might be the D (6 bases). CDR3 size: 12 residues. Trimming took off 10 bases at V and 6 bases at J, with 12 bases between the two ends. Germline V lookup: CDR1 MNHEY, CDR2 SVGAGI. CDR3 coding DNA: TGTGCCACCAGGGGTGGAGCCGGGGAGCTGTTTTTT. The encoded protein is CATRGGAGELFF.

The gene calls are TRBV4-1 and TRBJ2-1; TRBD2 matches at 12 bases. The germline CDR1 and CDR2 sequences are MGHRA and YSYEKL. This CDR3 region has 17 residues. V dropped 2 bases and J dropped 7; count of bases not matched to a gene: 9. The CDR3 DNA sequence: TGCGCCAGCAGCCAACGAATCACCGGGACTAGCGGGAATGAGCAGTTCTTC. Amino acids: CASSQRITGTSGNEQFF.

V gene TRBV5-1 combines with J gene TRBJ1-4, with D unresolved. There are 13 residues in the CDR3. Germline V CDR1 and CDR2: SGHRS, YFSETQ. Trimming shortened V by 5 bases and J by 4 bases, and 9 bases separated the two germline ends. DNA of the CDR3: TGCGCCAGCAGTCGGGCTAGTAATGAAAAACTGTTTTTT. Protein product: CASSRASNEKLFF.

V usage is TRBV14 and J usage is TRBJ2-5; no clear D. Germline V lookup: CDR1 SGHDN, CDR2 FVKESK. The CDR3 length is 14 residues. V was cut by 1 base and J by 6 bases, with 12 bases left in between. The CDR3 region has the DNA TGTGCCAGCAGCCAAGTACTCCGCGCGCAGACCCAGTACTTC. Amino acid sequence: CASSQVLRAQTQYF.

The rearrangement uses TRBV2 and TRBJ2-7, with 8 bases identical to TRBD2. V was pared by 4 bases and J by 5 bases, with 7 bases of the junction left unmatched. The CDR3 sequence is 14 residues long. The germline gives CDR1 SNHLY, CDR2 FYNNEI. The CDR3 DNA follows: TGTGCCAGCAGTGGGGCAGCGGGAGCTGACGAGCAGTACTTC. Protein sequence: CASSGAAGADEQYF.

This rearrangement joins TRBV2 to TRBJ1-5; tentatively, D is TRBD1 (5 bases). CDR1 and CDR2 (germline): SNHLY, FYNNEI. The ends were cut back, 3 bases at V and 4 bases at J, with 13 bases in the middle. CDR3 length equals 15 residues. The chain's CDR3 is CASSENRYANQPQHF. The CDR3 DNA is TGTGCCAGCAGTGAGAACAGGTACGCAAATCAGCCCCAGCATTTT. Looking up the rest from reference TRBV2 and TRBJ1-5 gives the full variable domain: EPEVTQTPSHQVTQMGQEVILRCVPISNHLYFYWYRQILGQKVEFLVSFYNNEISEKSEIFDDQFSVERPDGSNFTLKIRSTKLEDSAMYFCASSENRYANQPQHFGDGTRLSIL.

The chain recombines TRBV29-1 with TRBJ2-4; D ambiguous. This CDR3 comprises 11 residues. The V and J ends lost 6 bases and 7 bases respectively, with 10 bases between them. Germline CDR1 is SQVTM and CDR2 is ANQGSEA. The CDR3 nucleotides are TGCAGCGTGTCCCGCAACAACATTCAGTACTTC. This sequence encodes CSVSRNNIQYF. Combining the CDR3 with reference TRBV29-1 and TRBJ2-4 gives the whole variable domain SAVISQKPSRDICQRGTSLTIQCQVDSQVTMMFWYRQQPGQSLTLIATANQGSEATYESGFVIDKFPISRPNLTFSTLTVSNMSPEDSSIYLCSVSRNNIQYFGAGTRLSVL.

This clone was found once. The J gene is TRBJ2-3, the V gene TRBV5-6; TRBD2 is a possible D gene (6 bases). The CDR3 has 13 residues. Germline-derived CDR1 and CDR2 are SGHDT and YYEEEE. V dropped 6 bases and J dropped 1 base, with 9 bases sitting between them. This chain's CDR3 is CASNPSGTDTQYF. For the CDR3, the DNA is TGTGCCAGCAACCCTAGCGGCACAGATACGCAGTATTTT.

The V gene is TRBV5-4, the J gene TRBJ2-2, with 7 nucleotides matching TRBD2. The V gene's germline CDR1 is SGHNT and CDR2 YYREEE (reference sequence). The ends lost 4 bases at V and 1 base at J; junction bases unmatched: 10. The length of the CDR3 is 17 residues. CDR3: CASSRPNSGWNTGELFF. In DNA, the CDR3 is TGTGCCAGCAGCCGTCCCAATAGCGGGTGGAACACCGGGGAGCTGTTTTTT.

V and J are TRBV4-1 and TRBJ2-3; the D is unclear. Trimming removed 0 bases from V and 5 bases from J, with 12 bases in between. Per germline, CDR1 MGHRA and CDR2 YSYEKL. This CDR3 comprises 15 residues. The CDR3 loop reads CASSQEDPLQDTQYF. CDR3 DNA sequence: TGCGCCAGCAGCCAAGAGGACCCTCTTCAAGATACGCAGTATTTT.

V gene TRBV5-1 combines with J gene TRBJ2-5; D might be TRBD2 (6 bases). V was clipped by 5 bases and J by 1 base, with 18 bases between them. This CDR3 is built from 16 residues. Germline V gene data show CDR1 as SGHRS and CDR2 as YFSETQ. The DNA for the CDR3 is TGCGCCAGCAGACCCCCCGGTGGAGGGCCCCAAGAGACCCAGTACTTC. Protein sequence: CASRPPGGGPQETQYF.

The chain uses TRBV30 and TRBJ1-2; D is uncertain. Trimming took off 0 bases at V and 2 bases at J, with 13 bases between the two ends. Germline CDR1 is GTSNPN and CDR2 is SVGIG (reference sequence). The CDR3 consists of 15 residues. CDR3 sequence (DNA): TGTGCCTGGAGTGTACTGGTGTCCTGGAACTATGGCTACACCTTC. Translating gives CAWSVLVSWNYGYTF.

The chain uses TRBV28 and TRBJ2-5; D possibly corresponds to TRBD1 (6 bases). The CDR3 is 14 residues long. The germline gives CDR1 MDHEN, CDR2 SYDVKM. V lost 8 bases, J lost 7 bases, and 20 bases lay in between. DNA of the CDR3: TGTGCCAGCGAACCGGGACATAGCGTTCTGACCCAGTACTTC. Protein product: CASEPGHSVLTQYF.

This clone was found once. The gene calls are TRBV19 and TRBJ2-7; no firm D call. CDR3 length: 14 residues. V lost 3 bases, J lost 5 bases, and 14 bases lay in between. The germline gives CDR1 LNHDA, CDR2 SQIVND (reference sequence). The CDR3 spells CASSIGTASHEQYF. The CDR3 DNA reads as TGTGCCAGTAGTATCGGAACGGCTTCTCACGAGCAGTACTTC. The full variable domain, rest sourced from reference TRBV19 and TRBJ2-7, is DGGITQSPKYLFRKEGQNVTLSCEQNLNHDAMYWYRQDPGQGLRLIYYSQIVNDFQKGDIAEGYSVSREKKESFPLTVTSAQKNPTAFYLCASSIGTASHEQYFGPGTRLTVT.